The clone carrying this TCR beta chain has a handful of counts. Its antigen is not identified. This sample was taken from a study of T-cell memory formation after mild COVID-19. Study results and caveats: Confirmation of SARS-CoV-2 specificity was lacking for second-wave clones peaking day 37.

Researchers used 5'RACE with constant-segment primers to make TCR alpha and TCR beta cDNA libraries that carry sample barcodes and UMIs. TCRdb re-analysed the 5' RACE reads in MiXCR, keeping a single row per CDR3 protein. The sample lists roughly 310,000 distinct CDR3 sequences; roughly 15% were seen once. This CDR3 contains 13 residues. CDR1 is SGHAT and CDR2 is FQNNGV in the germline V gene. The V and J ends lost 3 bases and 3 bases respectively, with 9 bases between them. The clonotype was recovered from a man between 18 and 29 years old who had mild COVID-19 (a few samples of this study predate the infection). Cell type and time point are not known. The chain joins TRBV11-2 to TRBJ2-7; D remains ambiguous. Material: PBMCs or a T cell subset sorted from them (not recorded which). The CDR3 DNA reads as TGTGCCAGCAGCTTTTCGTACGGCTACGAGCAGTACTTC. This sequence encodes CASSFSYGYEQYF.